The rows below give T cell receptor beta chains drawn from one sample of a study of blood T cells in healthy people across ages. TCRdb reanalysed the 5' RACE reads using MiXCR and keeps one entry per CDR3 protein. The sample records 600,000 to 1,000,000 distinct CDR3 sequences, about 25% being singletons. In addition, the sample was reused for a study of T cells of mothers and their children.

Material: blood. Every receptor here comes from a boy aged 5-17 years in good health. CDR3s include the opening cysteine and the closing phenylalanine or tryptophan. The order of the fields is CDR3 protein, CDR3 DNA, J gene, V gene, clone size, D gene. A D gene is named only where the DNA matches it firmly. Only some rows state a clone size, as once, few, many or a class for expanded clones.

CDR3aa: CARRQEGGLTDTQYF
CDR3nt: TGTGCCCGTCGGCAGGAGGGGGGGTTAACAGATACGCAGTATTTT
j_gene: TRBJ2-3
v_gene: TRBV2
abundance: .
d_gene: .

CDR3aa: CASSLVSSGAYNEQFF
CDR3nt: TGCGCCAGCAGCTTGGTGTCCAGCGGGGCGTACAATGAGCAGTTCTTC
j_gene: TRBJ2-1
v_gene: TRBV5-1
abundance: .
d_gene: TRBD2

CDR3aa: CASSEVEGQFYEQYF
CDR3nt: TGTGCCAGCAGTGAAGTAGAGGGACAGTTCTACGAGCAGTACTTC
j_gene: TRBJ2-7
v_gene: TRBV6-1
abundance: .
d_gene: TRBD1

CDR3aa: CASSEPPGSQTYEQYF
CDR3nt: TGTGCCAGCAGTGAACCTCCGGGCAGCCAGACCTACGAGCAGTACTTC
j_gene: TRBJ2-7
v_gene: TRBV25-1
abundance: few
d_gene: .

CDR3aa: CSASLGQGIAYGYTF
CDR3nt: TGCAGTGCTAGCCTGGGACAGGGGATTGCCTATGGCTACACCTTC
j_gene: TRBJ1-2
v_gene: TRBV20-1
abundance: few
d_gene: TRBD1

CDR3aa: CASSLGGQLLETQYF
CDR3nt: TGTGCCAGCAGCTTGGGGGGTCAGTTGTTGGAGACCCAGTACTTC
j_gene: TRBJ2-5
v_gene: TRBV5-5
abundance: many
d_gene: .

CDR3aa: CASSQDATSIDNEQFF
CDR3nt: TGCGCCAGCAGCCAAGATGCGACTAGCATCGACAATGAGCAGTTCTTC
j_gene: TRBJ2-1
v_gene: TRBV4-1
abundance: .
d_gene: TRBD2

CDR3aa: CSVEDEDRSTDTQYF
CDR3nt: TGCAGCGTTGAAGATGAGGACAGGTCCACAGATACGCAGTATTTT
j_gene: TRBJ2-3
v_gene: TRBV29-1
abundance: .
d_gene: TRBD1

CDR3aa: CASSLRGASVETQYF
CDR3nt: TGTGCCAGCAGCTTGCGGGGGGCCTCTGTGGAGACCCAGTACTTC
j_gene: TRBJ2-5
v_gene: TRBV5-4
abundance: many
d_gene: .

CDR3aa: CASSTSGVFLGTDTQYF
CDR3nt: TGTGCCAGCAGTACTTCAGGGGTTTTTTTGGGCACAGATACGCAGTATTTT
j_gene: TRBJ2-3
v_gene: TRBV28
abundance: few
d_gene: .

CDR3aa: CASSQVGQGDYVGYTF
CDR3nt: TGCGCCAGCAGCCAGGTCGGACAGGGGGACTATGTGGGCTACACCTTC
j_gene: TRBJ1-2
v_gene: TRBV4-3
abundance: few
d_gene: TRBD1

CDR3aa: CASSQEPGESYEQYF
CDR3nt: TGCGCCAGCAGCCAAGAGCCAGGGGAATCCTACGAGCAGTACTTC
j_gene: TRBJ2-7
v_gene: TRBV4-1
abundance: .
d_gene: .

CDR3aa: CASSLRGSAYNEQFF
CDR3nt: TGTGCCAGCAGCTTAAGGGGGTCCGCTTACAATGAGCAGTTCTTC
j_gene: TRBJ2-1
v_gene: TRBV7-3
abundance: few
d_gene: .

CDR3aa: CASNQFSGANVLTF
CDR3nt: TGTGCCAGCAATCAGTTCTCTGGGGCCAACGTCCTGACTTTC
j_gene: TRBJ2-6
v_gene: TRBV28
abundance: .
d_gene: .

CDR3aa: CASSLNGGLANTGELFF
CDR3nt: TGTGCCAGCAGCCTAAACGGGGGACTAGCGAACACCGGGGAGCTGTTTTTT
j_gene: TRBJ2-2
v_gene: TRBV7-2
abundance: .
d_gene: TRBD2

CDR3aa: CATSGLAGSSYNEQFF
CDR3nt: TGTGCCACCAGCGGTCTAGCGGGTAGCTCCTACAATGAGCAGTTCTTC
j_gene: TRBJ2-1
v_gene: TRBV15
abundance: .
d_gene: TRBD2

CDR3aa: CSARDPVGNEQFF
CDR3nt: TGCAGTGCTAGAGACCCCGTGGGAAATGAGCAGTTCTTC
j_gene: TRBJ2-1
v_gene: TRBV20-1
abundance: .
d_gene: .

CDR3aa: CASSVAGARSGANVLTF
CDR3nt: TGTGCCAGCAGCGTAGCGGGGGCTAGGTCTGGGGCCAACGTCCTGACTTTC
j_gene: TRBJ2-6
v_gene: TRBV9
abundance: .
d_gene: .

CDR3aa: CASRDGGPSSTDTQYF
CDR3nt: TGTGCCAGCAGGGACGGGGGACCGTCTAGCACAGATACGCAGTATTTT
j_gene: TRBJ2-3
v_gene: TRBV6-5
abundance: .
d_gene: .

CDR3aa: CASSIVSSRYDEQFF
CDR3nt: TGTGCCAGTAGTATAGTCAGCAGCCGCTACGATGAGCAGTTCTTC
j_gene: TRBJ2-1
v_gene: TRBV19
abundance: .
d_gene: .

CDR3aa: CASSHRRGSYEQYF
CDR3nt: TGTGCCAGCAGTCATCGCAGGGGGTCCTACGAGCAGTACTTC
j_gene: TRBJ2-7
v_gene: TRBV27
abundance: .
d_gene: TRBD1

CDR3aa: CASSQGGPDNEQFF
CDR3nt: TGCGCCAGCAGCCAAGGGGGGCCGGACAATGAGCAGTTCTTC
j_gene: TRBJ2-1
v_gene: TRBV4-3
abundance: few
d_gene: .

CDR3aa: CASSWWRKQFF
CDR3nt: TGTGCCAGCAGTTGGTGGCGGAAGCAGTTCTTC
j_gene: TRBJ2-1
v_gene: TRBV28
abundance: few
d_gene: .

CDR3aa: CASSFHPGLRTYNEQFF
CDR3nt: TGTGCCAGCAGCTTCCACCCGGGACTACGCACCTACAATGAGCAGTTCTTC
j_gene: TRBJ2-1
v_gene: TRBV7-8
abundance: few
d_gene: TRBD2

CDR3aa: CASTRDRGSYEQYF
CDR3nt: TGTGCCAGCACCCGGGACAGGGGATCCTACGAGCAGTACTTC
j_gene: TRBJ2-7
v_gene: TRBV12-3/TRBV12-4
abundance: .
d_gene: TRBD1

CDR3aa: CASSQEGLGSGTYEQHF
CDR3nt: TGTGCCAGCAGCCAAGAGGGGCTTGGGTCAGGGACCTACGAGCAGCACTTC
j_gene: TRBJ2-7
v_gene: TRBV4-2
abundance: .
d_gene: .

CDR3aa: CASSPPGGRSYEQYF
CDR3nt: TGTGCCAGCAGCCCACCGGGGGGACGATCCTACGAGCAGTACTTC
j_gene: TRBJ2-7
v_gene: TRBV9
abundance: .
d_gene: TRBD2

CDR3aa: CASSLAAGGQETQYF
CDR3nt: TGTGCCAGCAGCTTAGCAGCGGGAGGGCAAGAGACCCAGTACTTC
j_gene: TRBJ2-5
v_gene: TRBV7-6
abundance: few
d_gene: TRBD2

CDR3aa: CASSPQAGEVDTQYF
CDR3nt: TGTGCCAGCTCACCTCAAGCAGGGGAGGTGGATACGCAGTATTTT
j_gene: TRBJ2-3
v_gene: TRBV18
abundance: .
d_gene: .

CDR3aa: CASSLLPRDRWFNEQFF
CDR3nt: TGCGCCAGCAGCTTACTACCCCGGGACCGATGGTTTAATGAGCAGTTCTTC
j_gene: TRBJ2-1
v_gene: TRBV5-1
abundance: .
d_gene: .

CDR3aa: CASSETGSYYGYTF
CDR3nt: TGTGCCAGCAGTGAGACAGGGAGTTATTATGGCTACACCTTC
j_gene: TRBJ1-2
v_gene: TRBV27
abundance: few
d_gene: TRBD1

CDR3aa: CSARDEGVADYEQYF
CDR3nt: TGCAGTGCTAGAGATGAGGGGGTAGCGGATTACGAGCAGTACTTC
j_gene: TRBJ2-7
v_gene: TRBV20-1
abundance: few
d_gene: .

CDR3aa: CSARERASGTDTQYF
CDR3nt: TGCAGTGCTAGAGAACGGGCAAGCGGGACAGATACGCAGTATTTT
j_gene: TRBJ2-3
v_gene: TRBV20-1
abundance: .
d_gene: .

CDR3aa: CASGPPGGETQYF
CDR3nt: TGTGCTAGTGGTCCTCCGGGGGGGGAAACCCAGTACTTC
j_gene: TRBJ2-5
v_gene: TRBV12-5
abundance: .
d_gene: TRBD2

CDR3aa: CASSRLAGEIRNEQFF
CDR3nt: TGTGCCAGCAGCCGTCTCGCGGGTGAGATCAGGAATGAGCAGTTCTTC
j_gene: TRBJ2-1
v_gene: TRBV5-4
abundance: .
d_gene: .

CDR3aa: CASSLGGTPGTYF
CDR3nt: TGTGCCAGCAGCTTAGGGGGGACGCCCGGGACGTACTTC
j_gene: TRBJ2-7
v_gene: TRBV7-2
abundance: .
d_gene: .

CDR3aa: CASSTSELEGADIQYF
CDR3nt: TGTGCCAGCAGCACAAGCGAGTTAGAAGGCGCGGACATTCAGTACTTC
j_gene: TRBJ2-4
v_gene: TRBV13
abundance: .
d_gene: .

CDR3aa: CASRALAGADEQFF
CDR3nt: TGTGCCAGCAGGGCGCTAGCGGGAGCTGATGAGCAGTTCTTC
j_gene: TRBJ2-1
v_gene: TRBV2
abundance: few
d_gene: TRBD2

CDR3aa: CASSVEGHGNYNEQFF
CDR3nt: TGTGCCAGCAGCGTAGAGGGGCACGGTAACTACAATGAGCAGTTCTTC
j_gene: TRBJ2-1
v_gene: TRBV9
abundance: .
d_gene: .

CDR3aa: CSARGTGSGEKLFF
CDR3nt: TGCAGTGCTAGGGGCACAGGGTCGGGGGAAAAACTGTTTTTT
j_gene: TRBJ1-4
v_gene: TRBV20-1
abundance: few
d_gene: .

CDR3aa: CASSTNAGARETQYF
CDR3nt: TGTGCCAGCAGCACCAACGCGGGAGCAAGGGAGACCCAGTACTTC
j_gene: TRBJ2-5
v_gene: TRBV7-2
abundance: .
d_gene: TRBD2

CDR3aa: CASRLGGEDIQYF
CDR3nt: TGTGCCAGCAGGCTAGGGGGGGAGGACATTCAGTACTTC
j_gene: TRBJ2-4
v_gene: TRBV7-2
abundance: .
d_gene: .

CDR3aa: CASSRLGRGRQNGYTF
CDR3nt: TGTGCCAGCAGCCGCTTGGGCAGGGGGCGGCAAAATGGCTACACCTTC
j_gene: TRBJ1-2
v_gene: TRBV5-8
abundance: few
d_gene: TRBD1

CDR3aa: CATSELHGGADTQYF
CDR3nt: TGTGCCACCAGTGAGTTACACGGGGGTGCAGATACGCAGTATTTT
j_gene: TRBJ2-3
v_gene: TRBV24-1
abundance: few
d_gene: .

CDR3aa: CASSLADGNYGYTF
CDR3nt: TGCGCCAGCAGCTTGGCAGACGGAAACTATGGCTACACCTTC
j_gene: TRBJ1-2
v_gene: TRBV5-1
abundance: .
d_gene: .

CDR3aa: CASRGASSYEQYF
CDR3nt: TGTGCCAGCAGGGGGGCGTCCTCCTACGAGCAGTACTTC
j_gene: TRBJ2-7
v_gene: TRBV27
abundance: .
d_gene: .

CDR3aa: CASHGQHYGYTF
CDR3nt: TGTGCCAGCCACGGACAGCACTATGGCTACACCTTC
j_gene: TRBJ1-2
v_gene: TRBV28
abundance: .
d_gene: .

CDR3aa: CSARDRVVGETQYF
CDR3nt: TGCAGTGCTAGAGATCGAGTAGTCGGGGAGACCCAGTACTTC
j_gene: TRBJ2-5
v_gene: TRBV20-1
abundance: few
d_gene: .